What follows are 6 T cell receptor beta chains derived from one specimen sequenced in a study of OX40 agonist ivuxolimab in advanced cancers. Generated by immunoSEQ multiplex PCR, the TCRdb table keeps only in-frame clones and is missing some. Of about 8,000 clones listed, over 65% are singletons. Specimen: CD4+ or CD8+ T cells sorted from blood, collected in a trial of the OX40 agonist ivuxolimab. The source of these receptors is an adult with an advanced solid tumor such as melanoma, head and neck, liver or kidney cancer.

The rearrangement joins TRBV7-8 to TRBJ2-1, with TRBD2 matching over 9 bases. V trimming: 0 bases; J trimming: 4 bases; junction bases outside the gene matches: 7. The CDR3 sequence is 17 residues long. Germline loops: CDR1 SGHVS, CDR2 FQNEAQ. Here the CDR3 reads CASSLAGPRGGYNEQFF. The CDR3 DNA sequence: TGTGCCAGCAGCTTAGCGGGTCCGCGGGGGGGGTACAATGAGCAGTTCTTC.

The chain's CDR3 is CASSFPGQGNSPLHF. The CDR3 DNA follows: TGTGCCAGCAGCTTTCCGGGACAGGGGAATTCACCCCTCCACTTT. This chain joins TRBV11-2 and TRBJ1-6; TRBD1 matches 10 bases. The CDR3 consists of 15 residues. Losses at the gene ends were 3 bases for V and 7 bases for J; bases not matched to a gene: 3. Germline-derived CDR1 and CDR2 are SGHAT and FQNNGV.

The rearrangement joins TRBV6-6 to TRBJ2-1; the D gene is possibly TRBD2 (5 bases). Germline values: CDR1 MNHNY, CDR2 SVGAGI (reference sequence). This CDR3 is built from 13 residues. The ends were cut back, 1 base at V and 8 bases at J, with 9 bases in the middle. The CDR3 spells CASSYLGSDEQFF. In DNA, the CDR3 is TGTGCCAGCAGTTACTTAGGGAGCGATGAGCAGTTCTTC.

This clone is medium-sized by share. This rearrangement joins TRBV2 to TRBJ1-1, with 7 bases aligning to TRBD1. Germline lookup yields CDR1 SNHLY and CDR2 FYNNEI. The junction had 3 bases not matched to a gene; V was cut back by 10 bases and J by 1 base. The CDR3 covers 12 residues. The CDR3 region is CATRTGNTEAFF. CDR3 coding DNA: TGTGCCACCCGGACAGGGAACACTGAAGCTTTCTTT.

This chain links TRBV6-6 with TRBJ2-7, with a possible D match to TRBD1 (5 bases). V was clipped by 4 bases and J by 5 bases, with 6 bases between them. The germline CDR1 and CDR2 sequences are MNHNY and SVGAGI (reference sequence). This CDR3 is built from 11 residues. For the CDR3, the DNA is TGTGCCAGCAGTTTGACAGACGAGCAGTACTTC. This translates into CASSLTDEQYF.

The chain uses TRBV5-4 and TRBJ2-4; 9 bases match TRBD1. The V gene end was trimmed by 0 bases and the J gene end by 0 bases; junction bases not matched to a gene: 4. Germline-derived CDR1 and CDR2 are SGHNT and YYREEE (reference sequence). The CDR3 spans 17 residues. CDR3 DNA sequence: TGTGCCAGCAGCTTGGAGGGACAGGGACTAGCCAAAAACATTCAGTACTTC. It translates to CASSLEGQGLAKNIQYF.